This T cell receptor (beta chain) was captured by sequencing in a study of blood T cells in healthy people across ages. V was trimmed by 3 bases and J by 0 bases, leaving 12 bases between them. This CDR3 has 15 residues. Per sample, at least 6 micrograms of total RNA were extracted. Through a sample-barcoded 5' primer and a J-beta primer mix, a second PCR was run for roughly 6 to 11 cycles. TCRdb re-derived calls from the 5' RACE reads in MiXCR, one entry per CDR3 protein. The table includes about 510,000 distinct CDR3 sequences, over 25% detected once. These data are also associated with another study on T cells of mothers and their children. That investigation notes: Similar effects of thymic selection on TCR recombination output were recorded in related and unrelated pairs.

This TCR came from a boy younger than 10 in good health. Sequenced: blood. V is TRBV12-3 or TRBV12-4 and J is TRBJ2-7; a possible D gene is TRBD1 (5 bases). The CDR3 sequence: CASSFWGDASYEQYF. In nucleotides, the CDR3 is TGTGCCAGCAGTTTTTGGGGCGACGCCTCCTACGAGCAGTACTTC.